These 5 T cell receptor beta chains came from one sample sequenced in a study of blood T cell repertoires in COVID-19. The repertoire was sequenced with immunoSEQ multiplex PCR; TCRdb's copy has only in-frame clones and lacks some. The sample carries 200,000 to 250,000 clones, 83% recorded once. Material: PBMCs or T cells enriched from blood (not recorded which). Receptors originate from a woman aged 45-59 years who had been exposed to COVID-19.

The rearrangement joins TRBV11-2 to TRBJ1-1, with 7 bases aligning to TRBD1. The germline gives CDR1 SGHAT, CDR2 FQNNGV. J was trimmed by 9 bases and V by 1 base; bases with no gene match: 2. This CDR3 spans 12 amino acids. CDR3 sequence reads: CASSLGQGQAFF. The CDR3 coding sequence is TGTGCCAGCAGCTTAGGACAGGGACAAGCTTTCTTT.

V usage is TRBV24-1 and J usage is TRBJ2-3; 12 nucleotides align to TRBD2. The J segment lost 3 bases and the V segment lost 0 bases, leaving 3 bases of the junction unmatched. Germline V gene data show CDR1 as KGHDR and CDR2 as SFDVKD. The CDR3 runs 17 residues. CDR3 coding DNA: TGTGCCACCAGTGATTTGACTAGCGGGGGGTTGACAGATACGCAGTATTTT. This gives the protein CATSDLTSGGLTDTQYF.

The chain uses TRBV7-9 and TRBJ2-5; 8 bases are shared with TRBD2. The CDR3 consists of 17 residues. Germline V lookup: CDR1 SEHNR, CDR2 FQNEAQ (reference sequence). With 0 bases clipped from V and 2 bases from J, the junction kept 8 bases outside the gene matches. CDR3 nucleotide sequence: TGTGCCAGCAGCTTAGCGCGGCCAGCGGGGGCACAAGAGACCCAGTACTTC. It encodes CASSLARPAGAQETQYF.

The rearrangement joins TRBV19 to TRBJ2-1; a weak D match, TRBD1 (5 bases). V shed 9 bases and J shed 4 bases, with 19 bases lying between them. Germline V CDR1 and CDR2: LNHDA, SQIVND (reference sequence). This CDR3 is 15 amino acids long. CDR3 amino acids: CARPRPIQGYNEQFF. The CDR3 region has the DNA TGTGCCAGGCCAAGACCAATCCAGGGTTACAATGAGCAGTTCTTC.

CDR3 region: CASRPSAYEQYF. CDR3 nucleotides: TGTGCCAGCCGTCCTAGCGCCTACGAGCAGTACTTC. The chain is built from TRBV6-5 and TRBJ2-7; perhaps TRBD2 as D (6 bases). This CDR3 contains 12 residues. V lost 8 bases, J lost 2 bases, and 10 bases lay in between. Germline V gene sequence: CDR1 MNHEY, CDR2 SVGAGI.